Following are 20 T cell receptor beta chains from one sample sequenced in a study of CD8 T cells in ankylosing spondylitis (dated by TCRdb to the late 2010s). The protocol used for the library was 5' RACE. Sequencer: Illumina HiSeq 2500. The public reads were run again by TCRdb, first through fastp at Q25 and then through MiXCR, and only productive beta chains were kept. Each record represents a unique CDR3 protein, reported with the most common genes and DNA among its rows. For this sample the table gives about 130,000 distinct CDR3 sequences, of which more than 6.5% were detected only once. 9% to 15% of the sample lies in the top ten. Input material: blood, either unsorted or a sorted T cell fraction (not recorded which). These receptors were obtained from a male donor with ankylosing spondylitis or in good health (not recorded which).

The J gene is TRBJ1-1, the V gene TRBV18; TRBD1 might be the D (5 bases). Germline CDR1 reads KGHSH; CDR2 reads LQKENI. The V end lost 3 bases, the J end lost 5 bases, and 10 bases lay between the germline ends. The CDR3 is made up of 13 amino acids. In DNA form, the CDR3 reads TGTGCCAGCTCACCGGGAGGGGTTACTGAAGCTTTCTTT. Its protein is CASSPGGVTEAFF. The full variable domain, rest sourced from reference TRBV18 and TRBJ1-1, is NAGVMQNPRHLVRRRGQEARLRCSPMKGHSHVYWYRQLPEEGLKFMVYLQKENIIDESGMPKERFSAEFPKEGPSILRIQQVVRGDSAAYFCASSPGGVTEAFFGQGTRLTVV.

This clonotype has a count of ten or more. V and J are TRBV7-6 and TRBJ2-7, with D possibly TRBD1 on 5 matching bases. Trimming shortened V by 1 base and J by 3 bases, and 13 bases separated the two germline ends. This CDR3 contains 15 residues. Germline V gene sequence: CDR1 SGHVS, CDR2 FNYEAQ. The CDR3 region is CASSLDPGPHYEQYF. The CDR3 region has the DNA TGTGCCAGCAGCTTAGACCCAGGGCCTCACTACGAGCAGTACTTC.

The table lists this clonotype with many counts. The chain employs TRBV20-1 and TRBJ2-6; D perhaps matches TRBD2 (6 bases). Per the germline V gene, CDR1 is DFQATT and CDR2 is SNEGSKA (reference sequence). The CDR3 length is 19 residues. Trimming left V 0 bases short and J 0 bases short, with 18 bases between. Here the CDR3 DNA reads TGCAGTGCTAGAGATCCCCGACTTGGGACTGACTCTGGGGCCAACGTCCTGACTTTC. This codes for CSARDPRLGTDSGANVLTF.

This clonotype has ten or more counts. This rearrangement joins TRBV30 to TRBJ2-1; D might be TRBD2 (6 bases). The CDR3 extends over 13 amino acids. Germline V gives CDR1 GTSNPN, CDR2 SVGIG (reference sequence). V was trimmed by 4 bases and J by 3 bases, leaving 10 bases between them. CDR3 bases: TGTGCCTGGACGGCGGGACGCTACAATGAGCAGTTCTTC. This codes for CAWTAGRYNEQFF.

At least ten counts were recorded for this clonotype. The chain joins TRBV11-2 to TRBJ2-7; D call uncertain. Per the germline V gene, CDR1 is SGHAT and CDR2 is FQNNGV. V was shortened by 0 bases and J by 2 bases, with 11 bases between the two germline ends. The CDR3 is made up of 15 amino acids. CDR3 residues: CASSLDWGQTYEQYF. The CDR3 coding sequence is TGTGCCAGCAGCTTAGATTGGGGTCAGACCTACGAGCAGTACTTC.

This clonotype was seen at least ten times. The V and J genes are TRBV12-3 or TRBV12-4 and TRBJ2-5, with 8 bases matching TRBD2. The V segment lost 2 bases and the J segment 4 bases; nucleotides outside the gene matches: 3. This CDR3 spans 14 amino acids. CDR3 bases: TGTGCCAGCAGTTTACGGCTAGCGGGAGAGACCCAGTACTTC. Protein sequence: CASSLRLAGETQYF.

This clonotype was found a few times. The chain combines TRBV29-1 with TRBJ2-7, with D unresolved. Germline CDR1 SQVTM, CDR2 ANQGSEA. Trimming cost V 5 bases and J 5 bases, with 10 bases left between them. There are 11 residues in the CDR3. CDR3 protein: CSVTSSHEQYF. CDR3 DNA sequence: TGCAGCGTTACCAGTTCCCACGAGCAGTACTTC.

This clonotype was recorded at least ten times. This chain uses TRBV10-3 with TRBJ2-2; D perhaps matches TRBD2 (6 bases). With 10 bases removed from V and 6 bases from J, the gap between germline ends came to 15 bases. Germline CDR1 is ENHRY and CDR2 is SYGVKD. This CDR3 region has 13 residues. DNA for the CDR3: TGTGCCACCTGGCAAGGGGAGGCCGGGGAGCTGTTTTTT. Translating gives CATWQGEAGELFF.

This clonotype was recorded at least ten times. The rearrangement uses TRBV30 and TRBJ2-1; 8 bases fit TRBD2. Germline lookup yields CDR1 GTSNPN and CDR2 SVGIG (reference sequence). The CDR3 is 15 amino acids. The V gene end was trimmed by 1 base and the J gene end by 6 bases; junction bases not matched to a gene: 8. The CDR3 DNA follows: TGTGCCTGGAGTGCCTCCGGGGGGGAGTCCAATGAGCAGTTCTTC. This sequence encodes CAWSASGGESNEQFF.

This clonotype has at least ten counts. J is TRBJ2-7 and V is TRBV20-1; 7 bases are shared with TRBD2. Germline loops: CDR1 DFQATT, CDR2 SNEGSKA (reference sequence). This CDR3 contains 13 residues. V was clipped by 3 bases and J by 3 bases; unmatched bases: 5. Here the CDR3 reads CSARGLPVYEQYF. The CDR3 bases are TGCAGTGCTAGGGGACTACCAGTCTACGAGCAGTACTTC.

This clonotype occurred many times. This rearrangement joins TRBV29-1 to TRBJ2-1, with 9 bases fitting TRBD2. The germline V gene has CDR1 SQVTM and CDR2 ANQGSEA. This CDR3 has 12 residues. The CDR3 DNA follows: TGCAGGGTAGCGGGGGCTGGCAATGAGCAGTTCTTC. It encodes CRVAGAGNEQFF.

This clonotype was recorded at least ten times. The rearrangement links TRBV7-6 to TRBJ2-7, with 8 nucleotides matching TRBD1. The CDR3 is made up of 15 amino acids. V lost 5 bases, J lost 0 bases, and 6 bases stayed unmatched. CDR1 SGHVS and CDR2 FNYEAQ come from the germline V gene. CDR3 protein: CASSEGQESSYEQYF. For the CDR3, the DNA is TGTGCCAGCAGCGAGGGACAGGAAAGCTCCTACGAGCAGTACTTC.

V gene TRBV30 combines with J gene TRBJ1-4; weak D call: TRBD1 (5 bases). The germline V gene has CDR1 GTSNPN and CDR2 SVGIG (reference sequence). The V gene lost 4 bases and the J gene lost 4 bases, with 13 bases spanning the gap. This CDR3 has 14 amino acids. This chain's CDR3 is CAWMGRQGNEKLFF. For the CDR3, the DNA is TGTGCCTGGATGGGGAGGCAGGGTAATGAAAAACTGTTTTTT. The whole variable domain, filled in from reference TRBV30 and TRBJ1-4, reads SQTIHQWPATLVQPVGSPLSLECTVEGTSNPNLYWYRQAAGRGLQLLFYSVGIGQISSEVPQNLSASRPQDRQFILSSKKLLLSDSGFYLCAWMGRQGNEKLFFGSGTQLSVL.

This clonotype showed up just a few times. CDR3 residues: CSARGGAEVAFF. The CDR3 DNA reads TGCAGTGCTAGAGGAGGGGCGGAGGTGGCTTTCTTT. The chain combines TRBV20-1 with TRBJ1-1; maybe TRBD1 (5 bases). Germline lookup yields CDR1 DFQATT and CDR2 SNEGSKA (reference sequence). V lost 1 base and J 11 bases, leaving 14 bases between the germline ends. The CDR3 consists of 12 residues.

This clonotype was counted ten times or more. The V gene is TRBV5-1, the J gene TRBJ2-2; TRBD1 aligns across 8 bases. Looked up from germline, CDR1 is SGHRS and CDR2 is YFSETQ. With 0 bases clipped from V and 7 bases from J, the junction kept 5 bases outside the gene matches. The CDR3 loop spans 15 amino acids. This chain's CDR3 is CASSLAGGESGELFF. The CDR3 bases are TGCGCCAGCAGCTTGGCAGGGGGCGAGAGCGGGGAGCTGTTTTTT. The complete variable domain, with remaining parts taken from reference TRBV5-1 and TRBJ2-2, reads KAGVTQTPRYLIKTRGQQVTLSCSPISGHRSVSWYQQTPGQGLQFLFEYFSETQRNKGNFPGRFSGRQFSNSRSEMNVSTLELGDSALYLCASSLAGGESGELFFGEGSRLTVL.

This clonotype was seen many times. The chain's CDR3 is CASSHLAGGHTDTQYF. CDR3 DNA: TGTGCCAGCAGCCATCTAGCGGGGGGTCACACAGATACGCAGTATTTT. The chain couples TRBV3-1 to TRBJ2-3, with TRBD2 matching over 11 bases. The CDR3 has 16 amino acids. Germline V CDR1 and CDR2: LGHDT, YNNKEL (reference sequence). V shed 3 bases, J shed 2 bases, and the junction held 4 bases outside the gene matches.

This clonotype was seen ten or more times. The rearrangement links TRBV20-1 to TRBJ1-5, with D maybe TRBD1 (5 bases). Germline values: CDR1 DFQATT, CDR2 SNEGSKA (reference sequence). V was trimmed by 6 bases and J by 2 bases, leaving 14 bases between them. The CDR3 length is 14 residues. CDR3 DNA sequence: TGCAGTGCCCCCATCCGGGGGGGCAATCAGCCCCAGCATTTT. Its translation is CSAPIRGGNQPQHF.

In this sample, this clonotype turned up many times. The chain uses TRBV12-3 or TRBV12-4 and TRBJ2-7, with 8 bases matching TRBD1. V dropped 5 bases and J dropped 6; count of bases not matched to a gene: 15. The CDR3 spans 16 residues. The CDR3 DNA sequence: TGTGCCAGCAGTGCACGGGACAGGATACGAATGGGCGAGCAGTACTTC. Amino acids: CASSARDRIRMGEQYF.

This clonotype appeared many times. J is TRBJ2-3 and V is TRBV15; D gene ambiguous. The ends were cut back, 6 bases at V and 1 base at J, with 17 bases in the middle. This CDR3 has 16 amino acids. Germline values: CDR1 LNHNV, CDR2 YYDKDF (reference sequence). The CDR3 nucleotides read TGTGCCACCAGAGAAGTGAGAGGAAGAGGCACAGATACGCAGTATTTT. Amino acids: CATREVRGRGTDTQYF.

The chain is built from TRBV19 and TRBJ1-5; 9 bases map to TRBD1. This CDR3 comprises 16 residues. Trimming cost V 3 bases and J 3 bases; bases outside gene matches: 6. Germline V lookup: CDR1 LNHDA, CDR2 SQIVND (reference sequence). CDR3 in amino acids: CASSMGQGRNNQPQHF. In DNA, the CDR3 is TGTGCCAGTAGTATGGGACAGGGTCGGAACAATCAGCCCCAGCATTTT.